Described below is a single T cell receptor beta chain sequence and its context. The V end was cut by 4 bases, the J end by 0 bases, with 11 bases between. The CDR3 is 15 residues long. From germline, CDR1 is SEHNR and CDR2 FQNEAQ (reference sequence). The sample belongs to a study of cytomegalovirus exposure and HLA in healthy donors. Vbeta (60) and Jbeta (13) primers were used in the PCR. Profiling relied on immunoSEQ multiplex PCR, and the TCRdb table lists in-frame clones only, not all of them. The repertoire includes 110,000 to 150,000 clones, approximately 79% of them detected once, and approximately 0.97% sits in the top ten.

J is TRBJ2-3 and V is TRBV7-9, with D possibly matching TRBD2 (6 bases). What was sequenced was PBMCs. The origin of this receptor is a man between 18 and 35 years old in good health and CMV-seronegative. The CDR3 region is CASSSKRASTDTQYF. The DNA for the CDR3 is TGTGCCAGCAGCTCAAAGCGGGCGAGCACAGATACGCAGTATTTT.